This T cell receptor beta chain was identified during a study of cytomegalovirus exposure and HLA in healthy donors. Background on the study: Around 200 million T cells yielded approximately 100 million unique TCR beta sequences, as an earlier analysis found. Findings of the study overall: Cytomegalovirus association was listed for about 150 TCR beta chains. Most TCRs appeared rarely, but some public TCRs recurred in many donors.

Concerning this clone: Its target is not known.

PCR used 60 Vbeta primers and 13 Jbeta primers. Using immunoSEQ multiplex PCR, the repertoire was profiled, and TCRdb retains in-frame clones only, with some absent. The data hold under 130,000 clones, with roughly 80% observed a single time. Donors counted as nominally healthy when sampled, yet unrecorded immune exposures were likely. The source is a man younger than 45 in good health and CMV-seropositive. The sequenced sample consisted of PBMCs.

The CDR3 nucleotides read TGTGCCAGCAGTTACTCGATTTCGCGGGGGGAAGAGACCCAGTACTTC. This sequence encodes CASSYSISRGEETQYF. V and J are TRBV6-6 and TRBJ2-5; TRBD2 agrees at 8 bases. Looked up from germline, CDR1 is MNHNY and CDR2 is SVGAGI (reference sequence). V dropped 0 bases and J dropped 3; count of bases not matched to a gene: 6. The CDR3 runs 16 residues.